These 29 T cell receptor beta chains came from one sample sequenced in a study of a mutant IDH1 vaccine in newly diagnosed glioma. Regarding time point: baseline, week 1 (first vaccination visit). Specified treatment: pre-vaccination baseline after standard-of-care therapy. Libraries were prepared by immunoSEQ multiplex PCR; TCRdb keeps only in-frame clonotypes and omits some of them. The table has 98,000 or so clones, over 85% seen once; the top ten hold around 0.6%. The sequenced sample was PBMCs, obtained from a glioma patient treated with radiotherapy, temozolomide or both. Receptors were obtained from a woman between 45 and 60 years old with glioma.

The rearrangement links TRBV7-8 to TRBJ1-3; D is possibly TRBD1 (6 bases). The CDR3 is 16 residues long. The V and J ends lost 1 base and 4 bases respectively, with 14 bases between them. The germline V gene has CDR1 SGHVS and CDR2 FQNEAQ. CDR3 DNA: TGTGCCAGCAGCTTAGAGACACAGGGAACAGGAAACACCATATATTTT. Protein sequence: CASSLETQGTGNTIYF.

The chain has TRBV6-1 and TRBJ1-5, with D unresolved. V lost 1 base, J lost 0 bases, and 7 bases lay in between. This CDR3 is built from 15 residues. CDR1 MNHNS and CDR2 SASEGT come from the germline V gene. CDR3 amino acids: CASSEVDGSNQPQHF. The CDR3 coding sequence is TGTGCCAGCAGTGAAGTCGATGGTAGCAATCAGCCCCAGCATTTT.

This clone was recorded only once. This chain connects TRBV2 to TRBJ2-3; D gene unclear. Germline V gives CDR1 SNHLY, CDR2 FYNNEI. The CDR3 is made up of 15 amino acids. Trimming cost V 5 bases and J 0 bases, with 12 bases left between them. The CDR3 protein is CASSRTAGSTDTQYF. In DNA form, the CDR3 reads TGTGCCAGCAGTAGGACGGCTGGTAGCACAGATACGCAGTATTTT.

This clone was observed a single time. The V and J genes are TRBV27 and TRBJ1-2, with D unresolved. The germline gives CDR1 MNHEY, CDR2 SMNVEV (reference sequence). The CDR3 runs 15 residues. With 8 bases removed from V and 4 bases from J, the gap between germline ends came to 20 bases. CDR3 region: CASAASRRALYGYTF. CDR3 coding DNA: TGTGCCAGCGCAGCTAGCCGGCGGGCACTCTATGGCTACACCTTC.

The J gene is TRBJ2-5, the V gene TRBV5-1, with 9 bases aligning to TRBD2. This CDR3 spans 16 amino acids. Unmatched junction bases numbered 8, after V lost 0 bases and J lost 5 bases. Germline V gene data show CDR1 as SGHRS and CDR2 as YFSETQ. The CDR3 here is CASSLEGRRGGETQYF. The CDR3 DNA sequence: TGCGCCAGCAGCTTGGAGGGCAGGCGGGGGGGGGAGACCCAGTACTTC.

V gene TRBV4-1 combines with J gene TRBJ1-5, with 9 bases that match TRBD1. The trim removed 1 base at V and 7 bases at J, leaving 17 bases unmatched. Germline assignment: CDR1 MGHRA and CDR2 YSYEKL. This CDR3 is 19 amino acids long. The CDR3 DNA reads TGCGCCAGCAGCCAAGTAAGGTGGGGACAGGGTCAACATAGGCAGCCCCAGCATTTT. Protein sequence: CASSQVRWGQGQHRQPQHF.

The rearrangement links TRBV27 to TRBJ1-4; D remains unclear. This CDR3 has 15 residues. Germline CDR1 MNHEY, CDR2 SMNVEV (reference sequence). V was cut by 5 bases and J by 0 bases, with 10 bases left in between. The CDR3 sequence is CASSVIGATNEKLFF. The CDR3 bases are TGTGCCAGCAGTGTCATCGGGGCAACTAATGAAAAACTGTTTTTT. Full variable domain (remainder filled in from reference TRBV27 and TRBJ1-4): EAQVTQNPRYLITVTGKKLTVTCSQNMNHEYMSWYRQDPGLGLRQIYYSMNVEVTDKGDVPEGYKVSRKEKRNFPLILESPSPNQTSLYFCASSVIGATNEKLFFGSGTQLSVL.

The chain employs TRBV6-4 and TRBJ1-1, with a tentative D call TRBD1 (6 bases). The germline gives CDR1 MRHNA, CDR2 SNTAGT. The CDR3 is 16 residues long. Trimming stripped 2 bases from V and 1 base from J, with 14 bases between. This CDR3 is CASSDQPQGSNTEAFF. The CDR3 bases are TGTGCCAGCAGTGACCAGCCACAGGGATCGAACACTGAAGCTTTCTTT.

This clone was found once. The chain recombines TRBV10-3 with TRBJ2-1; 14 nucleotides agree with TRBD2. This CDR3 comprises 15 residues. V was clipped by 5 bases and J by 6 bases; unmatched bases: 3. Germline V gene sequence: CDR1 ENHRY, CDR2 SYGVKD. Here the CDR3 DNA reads TGTGCCATCAGTACCGGGACTAGCGGGAGCAATGAGCAGTTCTTC. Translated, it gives CAISTGTSGSNEQFF.

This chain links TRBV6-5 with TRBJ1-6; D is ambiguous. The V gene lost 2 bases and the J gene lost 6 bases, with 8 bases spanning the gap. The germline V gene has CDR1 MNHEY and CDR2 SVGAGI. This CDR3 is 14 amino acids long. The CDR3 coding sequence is TGTGCCAGCAGTTACCGCCGGCCTAATTCACCCCTCCACTTT. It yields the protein CASSYRRPNSPLHF.

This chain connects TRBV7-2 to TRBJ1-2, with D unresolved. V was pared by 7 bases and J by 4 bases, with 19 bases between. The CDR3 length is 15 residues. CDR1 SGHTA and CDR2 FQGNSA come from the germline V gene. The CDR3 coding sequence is TGTGCCAGCACCGCCCTCGTTGGGGTAGGCTATGGCTACACCTTC. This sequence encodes CASTALVGVGYGYTF.

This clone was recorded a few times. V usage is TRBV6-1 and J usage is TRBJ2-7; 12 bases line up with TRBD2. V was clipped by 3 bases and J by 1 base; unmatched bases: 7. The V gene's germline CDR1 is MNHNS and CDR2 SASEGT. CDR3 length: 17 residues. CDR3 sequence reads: CASSDLRTSGMSYEQYF. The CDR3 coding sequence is TGTGCCAGCAGTGACCTGAGGACTAGCGGGATGTCCTACGAGCAGTACTTC.

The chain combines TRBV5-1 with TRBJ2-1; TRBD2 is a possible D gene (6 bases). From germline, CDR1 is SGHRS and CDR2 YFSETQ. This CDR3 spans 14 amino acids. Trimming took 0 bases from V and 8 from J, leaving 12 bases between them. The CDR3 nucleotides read TGCGCCAGCAGCTTGGAGGGAGGAGAAGATGAGCAGTTCTTC. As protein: CASSLEGGEDEQFF.

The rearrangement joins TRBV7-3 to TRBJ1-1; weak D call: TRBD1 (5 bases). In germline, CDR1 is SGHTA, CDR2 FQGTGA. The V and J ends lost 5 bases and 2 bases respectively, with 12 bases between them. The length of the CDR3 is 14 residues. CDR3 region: CASSLDSRNTEAFF. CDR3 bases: TGTGCCAGCAGCCTAGACAGTCGAAACACTGAAGCTTTCTTT.

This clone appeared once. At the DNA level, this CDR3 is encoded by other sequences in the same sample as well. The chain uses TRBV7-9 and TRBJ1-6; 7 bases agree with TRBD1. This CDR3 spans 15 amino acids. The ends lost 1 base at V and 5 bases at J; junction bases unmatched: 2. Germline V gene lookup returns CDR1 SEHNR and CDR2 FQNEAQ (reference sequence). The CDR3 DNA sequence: TGTGCCAGCAGCTTAGGAGACAGGGATAATTCACCCCTCCACTTT. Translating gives CASSLGDRDNSPLHF.

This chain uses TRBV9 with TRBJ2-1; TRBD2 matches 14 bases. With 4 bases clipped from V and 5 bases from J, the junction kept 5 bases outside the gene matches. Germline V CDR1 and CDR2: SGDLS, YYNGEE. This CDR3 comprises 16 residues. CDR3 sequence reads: CASSSSGLAGDNEQFF. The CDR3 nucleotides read TGTGCCAGCAGCTCTTCGGGACTAGCGGGGGACAATGAGCAGTTCTTC.

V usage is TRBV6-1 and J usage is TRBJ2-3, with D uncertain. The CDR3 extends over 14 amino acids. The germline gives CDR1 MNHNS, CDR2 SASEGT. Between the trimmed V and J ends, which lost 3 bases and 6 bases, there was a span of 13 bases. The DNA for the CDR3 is TGTGCCAGCAGTGAGAGGAACCCTCGGGATACGCAGTATTTT. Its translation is CASSERNPRDTQYF.

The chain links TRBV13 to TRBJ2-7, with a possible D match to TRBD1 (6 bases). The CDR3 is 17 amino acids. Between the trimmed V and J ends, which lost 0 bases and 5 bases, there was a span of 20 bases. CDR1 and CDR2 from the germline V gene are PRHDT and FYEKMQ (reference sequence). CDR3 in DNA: TGTGCCAGCAGCTTAGGAGAAAGTGGAAAGGGGGTAGACGAGCAGTACTTC. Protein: CASSLGESGKGVDEQYF.

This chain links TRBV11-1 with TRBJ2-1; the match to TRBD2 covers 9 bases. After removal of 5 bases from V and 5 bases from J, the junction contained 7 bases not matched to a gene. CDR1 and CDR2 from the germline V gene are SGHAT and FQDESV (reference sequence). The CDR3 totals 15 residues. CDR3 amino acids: CASSPGASGDNEQFF. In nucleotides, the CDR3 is TGTGCCAGCAGCCCTGGGGCTAGCGGGGACAATGAGCAGTTCTTC.

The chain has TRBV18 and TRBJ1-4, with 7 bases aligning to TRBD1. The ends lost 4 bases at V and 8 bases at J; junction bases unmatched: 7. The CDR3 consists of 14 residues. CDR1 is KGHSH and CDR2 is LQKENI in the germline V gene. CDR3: CASSLRGTGEKLFF. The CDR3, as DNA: TGTGCCAGCTCACTCAGGGGGACGGGAGAAAAACTGTTTTTT.

The CDR3 region has the DNA TGTGCCAGCAGCCTCCGGGACGGCACAGATACGCAGTATTTT. As protein: CASSLRDGTDTQYF. The chain combines TRBV13 with TRBJ2-3; D might be TRBD1 or TRBD2, each matching 5 bases. The CDR3 has 14 amino acids. Germline V CDR1 and CDR2: PRHDT, FYEKMQ (reference sequence). The V end was cut by 5 bases, the J end by 1 base, with 10 bases between.

In DNA form, the CDR3 reads TGTGCCAGCAGGACAGGGGAGTATTCACCCCTCCACTTT. Its translation is CASRTGEYSPLHF. The chain couples TRBV2 to TRBJ1-6; 8 bases fit TRBD1. The V gene's germline CDR1 is SNHLY and CDR2 FYNNEI. The CDR3 is 13 amino acids. V shed 6 bases and J 8 bases; nucleotides not matched to a gene: 3.

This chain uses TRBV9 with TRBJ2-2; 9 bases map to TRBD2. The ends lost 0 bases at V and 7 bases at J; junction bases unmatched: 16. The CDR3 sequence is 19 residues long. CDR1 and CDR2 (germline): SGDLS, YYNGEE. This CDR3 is CASSVAPTGGRARGGELFF. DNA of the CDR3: TGTGCCAGCAGCGTAGCTCCTACAGGCGGGAGGGCCAGGGGCGGGGAGCTGTTTTTT.

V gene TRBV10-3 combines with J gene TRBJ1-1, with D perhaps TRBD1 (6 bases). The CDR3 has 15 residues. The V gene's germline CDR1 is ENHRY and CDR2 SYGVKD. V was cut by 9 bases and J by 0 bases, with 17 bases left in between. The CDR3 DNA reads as TGTGCCATAGCGGGGGGACACAATTTGAACACTGAAGCTTTCTTT. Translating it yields CAIAGGHNLNTEAFF.

CDR3 loop: CASSLEDGGVSYEQYF. DNA of the CDR3: TGTGCCAGCAGCTTGGAGGATGGAGGGGTCTCCTACGAGCAGTACTTC. The V call is TRBV5-8, the J call TRBJ2-7; the D gene is possibly TRBD2 (6 bases). The CDR3 is 16 amino acids. Germline loops: CDR1 SGHTS, CDR2 YDEGEE. V lost 0 bases to trimming and J lost 0 bases, with 13 bases between them.

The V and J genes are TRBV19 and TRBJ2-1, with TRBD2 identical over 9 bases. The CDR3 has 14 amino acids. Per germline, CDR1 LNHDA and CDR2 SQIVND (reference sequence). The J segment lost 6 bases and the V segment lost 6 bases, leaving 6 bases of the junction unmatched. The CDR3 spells CASRDLAGSNEQFF. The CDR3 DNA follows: TGTGCCAGTAGAGACCTAGCGGGATCCAATGAGCAGTTCTTC.

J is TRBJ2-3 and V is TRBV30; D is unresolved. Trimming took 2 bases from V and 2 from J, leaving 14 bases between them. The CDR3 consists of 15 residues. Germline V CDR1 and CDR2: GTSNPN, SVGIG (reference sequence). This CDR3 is CAWSPGLSLTDTQYF. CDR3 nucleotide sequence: TGTGCCTGGAGTCCCGGCCTCTCCCTCACAGATACGCAGTATTTT.

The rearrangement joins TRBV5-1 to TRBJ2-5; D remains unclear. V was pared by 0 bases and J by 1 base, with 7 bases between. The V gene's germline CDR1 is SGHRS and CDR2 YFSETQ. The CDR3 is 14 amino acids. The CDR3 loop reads CASSLDYRQETQYF. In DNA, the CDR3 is TGCGCCAGCAGCTTGGACTACCGCCAAGAGACCCAGTACTTC.

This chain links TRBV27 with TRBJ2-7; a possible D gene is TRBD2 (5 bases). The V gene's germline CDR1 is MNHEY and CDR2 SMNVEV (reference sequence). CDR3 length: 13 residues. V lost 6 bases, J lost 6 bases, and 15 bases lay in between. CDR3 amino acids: CASRTHGLLEQYF. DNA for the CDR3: TGTGCCAGCAGAACACACGGACTGCTCGAGCAGTACTTC.